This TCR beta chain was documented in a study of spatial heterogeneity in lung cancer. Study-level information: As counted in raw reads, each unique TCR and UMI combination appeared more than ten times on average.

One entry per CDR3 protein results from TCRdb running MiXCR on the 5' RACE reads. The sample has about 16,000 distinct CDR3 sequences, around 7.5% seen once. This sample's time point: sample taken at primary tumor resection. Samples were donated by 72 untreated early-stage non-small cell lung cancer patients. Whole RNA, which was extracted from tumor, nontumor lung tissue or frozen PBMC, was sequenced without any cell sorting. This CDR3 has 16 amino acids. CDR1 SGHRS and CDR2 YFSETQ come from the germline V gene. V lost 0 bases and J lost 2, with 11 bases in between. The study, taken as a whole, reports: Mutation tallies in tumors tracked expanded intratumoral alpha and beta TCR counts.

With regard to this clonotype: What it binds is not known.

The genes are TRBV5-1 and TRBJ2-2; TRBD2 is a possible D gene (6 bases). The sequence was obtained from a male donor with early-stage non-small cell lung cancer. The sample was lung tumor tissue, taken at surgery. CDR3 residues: CASSLVAGLNTGELFF. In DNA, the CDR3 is TGCGCCAGCAGCTTGGTTGCGGGGCTAAACACCGGGGAGCTGTTTTTT.